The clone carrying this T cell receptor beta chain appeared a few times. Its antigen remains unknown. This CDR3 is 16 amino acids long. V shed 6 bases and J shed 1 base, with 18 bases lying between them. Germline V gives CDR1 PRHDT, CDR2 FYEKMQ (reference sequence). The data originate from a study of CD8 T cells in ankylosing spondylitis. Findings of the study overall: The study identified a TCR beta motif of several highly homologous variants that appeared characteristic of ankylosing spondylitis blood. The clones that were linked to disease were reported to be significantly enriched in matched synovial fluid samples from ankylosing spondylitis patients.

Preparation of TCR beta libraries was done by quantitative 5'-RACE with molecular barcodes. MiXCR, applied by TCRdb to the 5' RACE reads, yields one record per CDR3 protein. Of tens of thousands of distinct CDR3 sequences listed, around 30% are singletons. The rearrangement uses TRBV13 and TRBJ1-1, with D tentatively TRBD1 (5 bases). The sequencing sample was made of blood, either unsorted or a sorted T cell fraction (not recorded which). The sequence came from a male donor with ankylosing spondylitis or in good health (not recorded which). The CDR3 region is CASRKLREGRNTEAFF. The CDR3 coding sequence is TGTGCCAGCAGGAAGCTACGGGAGGGACGGAACACTGAAGCTTTCTTT.